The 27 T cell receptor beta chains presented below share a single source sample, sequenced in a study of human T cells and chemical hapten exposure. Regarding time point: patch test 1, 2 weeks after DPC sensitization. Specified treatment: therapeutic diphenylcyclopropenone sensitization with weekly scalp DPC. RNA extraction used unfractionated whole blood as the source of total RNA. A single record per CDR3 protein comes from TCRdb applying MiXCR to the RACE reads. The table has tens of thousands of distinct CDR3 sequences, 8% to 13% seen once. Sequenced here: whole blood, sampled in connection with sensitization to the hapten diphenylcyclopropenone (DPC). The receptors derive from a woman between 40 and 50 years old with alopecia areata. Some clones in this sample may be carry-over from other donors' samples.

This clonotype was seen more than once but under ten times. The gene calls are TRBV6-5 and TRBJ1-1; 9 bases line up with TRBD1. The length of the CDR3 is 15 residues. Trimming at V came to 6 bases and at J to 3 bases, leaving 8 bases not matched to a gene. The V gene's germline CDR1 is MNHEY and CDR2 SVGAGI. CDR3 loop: CASRGQGEGYTEAFF. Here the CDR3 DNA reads TGTGCCAGCAGGGGACAGGGAGAGGGGTACACTGAAGCTTTCTTT.

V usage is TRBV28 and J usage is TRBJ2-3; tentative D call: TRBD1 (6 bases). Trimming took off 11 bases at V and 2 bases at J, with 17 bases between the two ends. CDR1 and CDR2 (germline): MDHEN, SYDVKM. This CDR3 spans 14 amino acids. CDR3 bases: TGTGCCGTAGAGGGGGTCGGGGTCACAGATACGCAGTATTTT. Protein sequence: CAVEGVGVTDTQYF.

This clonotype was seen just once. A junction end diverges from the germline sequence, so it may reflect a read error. The CDR3 region has the DNA TGTGCCAGCAATTTACGGACTAGCGGGGCGAGCACAGATACGCAGTATTTT. Its protein is CASNLRTSGASTDTQYF. The chain carries TRBV12-3 or TRBV12-4 and TRBJ2-3, with 12 bases aligning to TRBD2. The CDR3 covers 17 residues.

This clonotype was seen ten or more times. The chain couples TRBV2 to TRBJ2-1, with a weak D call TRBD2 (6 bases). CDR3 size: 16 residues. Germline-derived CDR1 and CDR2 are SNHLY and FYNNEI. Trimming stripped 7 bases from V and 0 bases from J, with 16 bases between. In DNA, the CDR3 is TGTGCCAGCAAGGTTAGCGGCTCGAGCTCCTACAATGAGCAGTTCTTC. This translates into CASKVSGSSSYNEQFF.

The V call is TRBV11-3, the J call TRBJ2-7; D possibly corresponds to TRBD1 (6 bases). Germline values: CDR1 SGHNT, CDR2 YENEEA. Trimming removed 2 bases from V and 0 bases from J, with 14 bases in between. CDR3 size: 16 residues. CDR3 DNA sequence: TGTGCCAGCAGCTTATTTTCACAGGGAAACTCCTACGAGCAGTACTTC. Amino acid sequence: CASSLFSQGNSYEQYF.

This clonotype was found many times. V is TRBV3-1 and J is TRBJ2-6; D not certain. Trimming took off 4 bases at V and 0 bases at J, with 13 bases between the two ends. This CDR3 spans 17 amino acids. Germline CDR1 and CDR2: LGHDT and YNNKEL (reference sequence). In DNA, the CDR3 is TGTGCCAGCAGCCGCCTTTTTGGTAGCTCTGGGGCCAACGTCCTGACTTTC. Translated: CASSRLFGSSGANVLTF.

CDR3 DNA: TGTGCCAGCTCACCACCGGTTTACCCAGATACGCAGTATTTT. Amino acids: CASSPPVYPDTQYF. The chain has TRBV18 and TRBJ2-3; the D is unclear. The CDR3 has 14 amino acids. Germline assignment: CDR1 KGHSH and CDR2 LQKENI. Trimming took 0 bases from V and 4 from J, leaving 8 bases between them.

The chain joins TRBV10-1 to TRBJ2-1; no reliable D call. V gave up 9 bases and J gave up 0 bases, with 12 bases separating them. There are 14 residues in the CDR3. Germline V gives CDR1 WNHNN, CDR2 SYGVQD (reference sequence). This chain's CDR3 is CARDDGTSYNEQFF. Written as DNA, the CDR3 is TGCGCCAGAGATGACGGCACCTCCTACAATGAGCAGTTCTTC.

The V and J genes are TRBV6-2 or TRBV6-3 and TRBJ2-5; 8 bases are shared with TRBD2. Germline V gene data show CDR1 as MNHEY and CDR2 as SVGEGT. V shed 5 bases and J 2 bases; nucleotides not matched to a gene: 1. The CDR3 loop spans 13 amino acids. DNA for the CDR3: TGTGCCAGCAGTCCTAGCGGGCAAGAGACCCAGTACTTC. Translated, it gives CASSPSGQETQYF.

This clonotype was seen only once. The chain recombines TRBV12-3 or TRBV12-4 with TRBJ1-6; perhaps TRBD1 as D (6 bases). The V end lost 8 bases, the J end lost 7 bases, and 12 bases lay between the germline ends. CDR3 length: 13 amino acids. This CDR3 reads CASCEGGNSPLHF. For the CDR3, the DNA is TGTGCCAGCTGCGAGGGGGGAAATTCACCCCTCCACTTT.

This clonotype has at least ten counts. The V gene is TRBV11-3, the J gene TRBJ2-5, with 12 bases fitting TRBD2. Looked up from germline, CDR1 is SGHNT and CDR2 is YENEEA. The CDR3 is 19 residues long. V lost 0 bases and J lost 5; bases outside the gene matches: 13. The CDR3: CASSLDPPTSGGPRETQYF. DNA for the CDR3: TGTGCCAGCAGCTTAGATCCTCCTACTAGCGGGGGGCCACGGGAGACCCAGTACTTC.

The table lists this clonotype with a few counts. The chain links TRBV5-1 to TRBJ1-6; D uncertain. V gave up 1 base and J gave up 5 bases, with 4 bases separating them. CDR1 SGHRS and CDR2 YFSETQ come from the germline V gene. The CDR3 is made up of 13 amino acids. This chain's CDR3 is CASSLYNNSPLHF. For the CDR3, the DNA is TGCGCCAGCAGCTTGTATAATAATTCACCCCTCCACTTT. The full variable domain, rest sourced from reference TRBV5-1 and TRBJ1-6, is KAGVTQTPRYLIKTRGQQVTLSCSPISGHRSVSWYQQTPGQGLQFLFEYFSETQRNKGNFPGRFSGRQFSNSRSEMNVSTLELGDSALYLCASSLYNNSPLHFGNGTRLTVT.

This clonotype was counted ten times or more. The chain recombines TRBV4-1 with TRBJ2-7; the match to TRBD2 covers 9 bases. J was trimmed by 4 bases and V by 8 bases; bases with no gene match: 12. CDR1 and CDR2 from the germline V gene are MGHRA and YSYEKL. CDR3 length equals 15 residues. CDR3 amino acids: CASVYTAGGNYEQYF. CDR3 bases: TGCGCCAGCGTCTATACAGCGGGAGGAAATTACGAGCAGTACTTC.

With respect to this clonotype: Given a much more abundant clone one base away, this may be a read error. CDR3 in DNA: TGTGCCAGCACCCTGGCTAGCGATGAGCAGTTCTTC. This translates into CASTLASDEQFF. This chain uses TRBV6-1 with TRBJ2-1; D might be TRBD2 (6 bases). Trimming removed 7 bases at V and 8 bases at J, with 12 bases between. The CDR3 extends over 12 amino acids. Per the germline V gene, CDR1 is MNHNS and CDR2 is SASEGT.

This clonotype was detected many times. The CDR3: CASSLAGGGWAGELFF. The CDR3 nucleotides read TGTGCCAGCAGCTTAGCAGGGGGCGGATGGGCCGGGGAGCTGTTTTTT. V and J are TRBV11-3 and TRBJ2-2, with 8 bases identical to TRBD1. This CDR3 contains 16 residues. J gave up 6 bases and V 1 base, and 7 bases lay outside the gene matches. In germline, CDR1 is SGHNT, CDR2 YENEEA. The full variable domain, in which reference TRBV11-3 and TRBJ2-2 provide the parts outside the CDR3, is EAGVVQSPRYKIIEKKQPVAFWCNPISGHNTLYWYLQNLGQGPELLIRYENEEAVDDSQLPKDRFSAERLKGVDSTLKIQPAELGDSAVYLCASSLAGGGWAGELFFGEGSRLTVL.

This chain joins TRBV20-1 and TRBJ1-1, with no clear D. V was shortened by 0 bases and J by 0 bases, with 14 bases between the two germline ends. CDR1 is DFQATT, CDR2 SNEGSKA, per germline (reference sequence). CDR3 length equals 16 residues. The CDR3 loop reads CSARDGSRGLNTEAFF. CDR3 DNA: TGCAGTGCTAGAGATGGGAGCCGCGGATTGAACACTGAAGCTTTCTTT.

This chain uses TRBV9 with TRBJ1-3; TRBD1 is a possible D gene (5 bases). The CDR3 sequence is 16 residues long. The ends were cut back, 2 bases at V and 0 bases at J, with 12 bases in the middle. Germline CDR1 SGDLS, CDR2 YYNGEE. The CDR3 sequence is CASSVRSGISGNTIYF. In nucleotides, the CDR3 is TGTGCCAGCAGCGTTCGTTCAGGGATCTCTGGAAACACCATATATTTT.

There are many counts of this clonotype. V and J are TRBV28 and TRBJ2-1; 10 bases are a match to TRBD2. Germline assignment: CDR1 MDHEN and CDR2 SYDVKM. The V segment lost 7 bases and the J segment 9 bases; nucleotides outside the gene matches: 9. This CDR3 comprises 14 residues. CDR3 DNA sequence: TGTGCCAGCACCCCGGGGAGCGGGGGGGCTGAGCAGTTCTTC. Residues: CASTPGSGGAEQFF.

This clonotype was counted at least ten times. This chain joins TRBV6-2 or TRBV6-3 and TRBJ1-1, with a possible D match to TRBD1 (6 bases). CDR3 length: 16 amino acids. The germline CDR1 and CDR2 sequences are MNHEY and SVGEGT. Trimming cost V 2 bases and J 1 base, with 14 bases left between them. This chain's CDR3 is CASSYPLAGANTEAFF. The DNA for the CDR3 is TGTGCCAGCAGTTACCCCCTGGCGGGGGCGAACACTGAAGCTTTCTTT.

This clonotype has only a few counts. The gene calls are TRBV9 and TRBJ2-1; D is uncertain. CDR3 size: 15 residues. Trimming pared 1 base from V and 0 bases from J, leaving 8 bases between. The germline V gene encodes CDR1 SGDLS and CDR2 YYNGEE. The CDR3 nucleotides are TGTGCCAGCAGCGTAACGCAGGTCTCCTACAATGAGCAGTTCTTC. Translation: CASSVTQVSYNEQFF.

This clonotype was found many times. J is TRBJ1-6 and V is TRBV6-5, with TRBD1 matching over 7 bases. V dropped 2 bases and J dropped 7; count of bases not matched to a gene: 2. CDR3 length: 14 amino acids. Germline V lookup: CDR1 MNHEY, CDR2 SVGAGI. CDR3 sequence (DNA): TGTGCCAGCAGTTACCGGGACAGCAATTCACCCCTCCACTTT. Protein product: CASSYRDSNSPLHF.

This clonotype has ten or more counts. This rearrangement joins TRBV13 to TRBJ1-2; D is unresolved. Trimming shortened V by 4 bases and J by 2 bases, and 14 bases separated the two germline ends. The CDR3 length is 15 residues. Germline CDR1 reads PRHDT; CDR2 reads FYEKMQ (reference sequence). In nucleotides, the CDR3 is TGTGCCAGCAGCTCCAGCCCTCCACAAAACTATGGCTACACCTTC. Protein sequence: CASSSSPPQNYGYTF.

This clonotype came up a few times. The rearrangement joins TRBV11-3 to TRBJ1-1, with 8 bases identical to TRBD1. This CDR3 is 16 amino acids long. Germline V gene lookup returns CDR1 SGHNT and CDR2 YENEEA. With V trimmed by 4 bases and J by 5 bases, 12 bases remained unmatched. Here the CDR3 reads CASSYLRGRGRTEAFF. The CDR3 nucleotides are TGTGCCAGCAGCTACCTGCGGGGCAGGGGGCGAACTGAAGCTTTCTTT. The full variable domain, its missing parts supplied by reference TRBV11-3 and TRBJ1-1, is EAGVVQSPRYKIIEKKQPVAFWCNPISGHNTLYWYLQNLGQGPELLIRYENEEAVDDSQLPKDRFSAERLKGVDSTLKIQPAELGDSAVYLCASSYLRGRGRTEAFFGQGTRLTVV.

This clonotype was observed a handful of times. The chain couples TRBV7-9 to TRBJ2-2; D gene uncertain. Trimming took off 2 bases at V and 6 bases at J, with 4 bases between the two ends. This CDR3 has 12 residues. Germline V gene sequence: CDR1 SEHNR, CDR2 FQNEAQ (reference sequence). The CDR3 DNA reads TGTGCCAGCAGCTTAATGTCCGGGGAGCTGTTTTTT. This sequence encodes CASSLMSGELFF.

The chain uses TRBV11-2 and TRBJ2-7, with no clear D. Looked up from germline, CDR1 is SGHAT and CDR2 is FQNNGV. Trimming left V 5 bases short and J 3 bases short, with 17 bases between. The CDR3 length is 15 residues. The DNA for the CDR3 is TGTGCCAGCAGCCCCCGCCTGTGGGCGTTCTACGAGCAGTACGTC. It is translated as CASSPRLWAFYEQYV.

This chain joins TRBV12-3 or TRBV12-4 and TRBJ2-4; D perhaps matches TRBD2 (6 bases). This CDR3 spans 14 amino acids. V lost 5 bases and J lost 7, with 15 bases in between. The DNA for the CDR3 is TGTGCCAGCAGTCGGCGGGACGGGGCGAACATTCAGTACTTC. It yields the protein CASSRRDGANIQYF.

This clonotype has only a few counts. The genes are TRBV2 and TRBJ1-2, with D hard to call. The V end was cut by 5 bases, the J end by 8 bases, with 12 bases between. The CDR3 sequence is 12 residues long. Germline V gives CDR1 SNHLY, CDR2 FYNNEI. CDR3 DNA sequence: TGTGCCAGCAGTATCGTCGAAAGGGGCTACACCTTC. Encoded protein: CASSIVERGYTF.